These 21 T cell receptor beta chains share one sample of origin, sequenced in a study of a mutant IDH1 vaccine in newly diagnosed glioma. Time point specified: week 11, during vaccination. A single vaccine dose contained 300 ug of mutant IDH1 20-mer peptide, and topical imiquimod was used with it. Data came from immunoSEQ multiplex PCR; TCRdb stores just in-frame clones and leaves some out. The data contain 110,000 or so clones, roughly 90% of them singletons. No antigen has been assigned to these receptors. The material sequenced was PBMCs, taken from a glioma patient whose treatment included an IDH1 peptide vaccine. These receptors were taken from a woman in her 50s with glioma.

V and J are TRBV29-1 and TRBJ2-6; D could derive from TRBD1 or TRBD2 (5 bases each). V was cut by 6 bases and J by 0 bases, with 12 bases left in between. Germline V lookup: CDR1 SQVTM, CDR2 ANQGSEA. The CDR3 sequence is 15 residues long. Here the CDR3 reads CSVGDGRSGANVLTF. CDR3 sequence (DNA): TGCAGCGTGGGGGACGGCCGCTCTGGGGCCAACGTCCTGACTTTC.

For this clone: The sample has other DNA sequences that encode this CDR3 too. This rearrangement joins TRBV30 to TRBJ1-2; 7 bases align to TRBD1. The germline CDR1 and CDR2 sequences are GTSNPN and SVGIG (reference sequence). J was trimmed by 5 bases and V by 5 bases; bases with no gene match: 2. The CDR3 has 11 amino acids. The CDR3 here is CAWSGGYGYTF. As DNA, the CDR3 is TGTGCCTGGTCAGGGGGTTATGGCTACACCTTC. The full variable domain, with the rest looked up from reference TRBV30 and TRBJ1-2, is SQTIHQWPATLVQPVGSPLSLECTVEGTSNPNLYWYRQAAGRGLQLLFYSVGIGQISSEVPQNLSASRPQDRQFILSSKKLLLSDSGFYLCAWSGGYGYTFGSGTRLTVV.

This chain links TRBV15 with TRBJ1-5, with D possibly being TRBD1 (5 bases). The CDR3 covers 15 residues. Germline CDR1 reads LNHNV; CDR2 reads YYDKDF (reference sequence). Trimming shortened V by 0 bases and J by 7 bases, and 13 bases separated the two germline ends. DNA for the CDR3: TGTGCCACCAGCAGAGACCGATCAGGGTTCCAGCCCCAGCATTTT. Amino acids: CATSRDRSGFQPQHF.

The DNA of the CDR3 is TGTGCCAGCAGCCCGCCGGGACTCACCCTGGGAGAAAAACTGTTTTTT. Translation: CASSPPGLTLGEKLFF. The V and J genes are TRBV5-6 and TRBJ1-4; TRBD1 is a possible D gene (5 bases). V was trimmed by 4 bases and J by 8 bases, leaving 21 bases between them. Per germline, CDR1 SGHDT and CDR2 YYEEEE. This CDR3 is built from 16 residues.

This rearrangement joins TRBV2 to TRBJ1-1; 8 bases agree with TRBD1. V lost 7 bases, J lost 1 base, and 11 bases stayed unmatched. Germline loops: CDR1 SNHLY, CDR2 FYNNEI. The CDR3 has 16 amino acids. CDR3 in amino acids: CASTAPRTGSNTEAFF. The CDR3 DNA sequence: TGTGCCAGCACTGCCCCCCGGACAGGGTCGAACACTGAAGCTTTCTTT.

The rearrangement uses TRBV2 and TRBJ2-7; D call uncertain. The CDR3 is made up of 12 amino acids. Trimming took off 6 bases at V and 3 bases at J, with 9 bases between the two ends. Germline CDR1 is SNHLY and CDR2 is FYNNEI. In DNA, the CDR3 is TGTGCCAGCAGCGCAGACGGCTACGAGCAGTACTTC. The encoded protein is CASSADGYEQYF.

V and J are TRBV6-5 and TRBJ2-1, with unresolved D. Germline loops: CDR1 MNHEY, CDR2 SVGAGI. The CDR3 sequence is 13 residues long. Trimming shortened V by 0 bases and J by 7 bases, and 7 bases separated the two germline ends. The CDR3 spells CASSYSGRNEQFF. The CDR3 region has the DNA TGTGCCAGCAGTTACTCTGGACGGAATGAGCAGTTCTTC.

V usage is TRBV5-1 and J usage is TRBJ1-1, with a weak D call TRBD1 (6 bases). V gave up 2 bases and J gave up 2 bases, with 10 bases separating them. The germline V gene has CDR1 SGHRS and CDR2 YFSETQ. This CDR3 comprises 14 residues. The CDR3 here is CASSLTDRNTEAFF. The CDR3 DNA sequence: TGCGCCAGCAGCTTAACGGACAGAAACACTGAAGCTTTCTTT.

The genes are TRBV6-5 and TRBJ2-3, with D possibly TRBD2 on 6 matching bases. The germline gives CDR1 MNHEY, CDR2 SVGAGI. This CDR3 has 15 amino acids. V was trimmed by 2 bases and J by 5 bases, leaving 14 bases between them. The CDR3 is CASSYRGGTGDTQYF. CDR3 DNA sequence: TGTGCCAGCAGTTACAGGGGCGGGACGGGAGATACGCAGTATTTT.

The V and J genes are TRBV27 and TRBJ2-7; perhaps TRBD2 as D (5 bases). V was pared by 7 bases and J by 5 bases, with 15 bases between. Germline CDR1 reads MNHEY; CDR2 reads SMNVEV (reference sequence). The CDR3 is 13 residues long. The CDR3 spells CASNPAGRDEQYF. The CDR3 DNA follows: TGTGCCAGCAACCCCGCGGGTCGCGACGAGCAGTACTTC.

This chain uses TRBV6-6 with TRBJ1-1; D perhaps matches TRBD1 (5 bases). The CDR3 is 14 amino acids. V lost 6 bases and J 6 bases, leaving 17 bases between the germline ends. Per the germline V gene, CDR1 is MNHNY and CDR2 is SVGAGI (reference sequence). The CDR3 sequence: CASSPVGGIAEAFF. The CDR3, as DNA: TGTGCCAGCAGCCCAGTGGGGGGAATAGCTGAAGCTTTCTTT.

The J gene is TRBJ2-7, the V gene TRBV28; the match to TRBD1 covers 9 bases. The germline CDR1 and CDR2 sequences are MDHEN and SYDVKM. J was trimmed by 4 bases and V by 3 bases; bases with no gene match: 4. The CDR3 consists of 14 residues. CDR3 in amino acids: CASSLTGGWYEQYF. CDR3 nucleotide sequence: TGTGCCAGCAGTTTGACAGGGGGTTGGTACGAGCAGTACTTC. The complete variable domain, with remaining parts taken from reference TRBV28 and TRBJ2-7, reads DVKVTQSSRYLVKRTGEKVFLECVQDMDHENMFWYRQDPGLGLRLIYFSYDVKMKEKGDIPEGYSVSREKKERFSLILESASTNQTSMYLCASSLTGGWYEQYFGPGTRLTVT.

The chain joins TRBV30 to TRBJ2-2; 7 bases agree with TRBD2. V lost 1 base to trimming and J lost 1 base; unmatched junction nucleotides: 3. The CDR3 is 15 residues long. Per germline, CDR1 GTSNPN and CDR2 SVGIG (reference sequence). The CDR3 protein is CAWSEGGGNTGELFF. In DNA, the CDR3 is TGTGCCTGGAGTGAGGGCGGGGGGAACACCGGGGAGCTGTTTTTT.

This clone was seen only a few times. V gene TRBV28 combines with J gene TRBJ2-7; a possible D gene is TRBD2 (6 bases). This CDR3 has 15 residues. Trimming took 5 bases from V and 2 from J, leaving 16 bases between them. CDR1 and CDR2 (germline): MDHEN, SYDVKM. In nucleotides, the CDR3 is TGTGCCAGCAGTACGGGAGCGGGCACCCCCTACGAGCAGTACTTC. This translates into CASSTGAGTPYEQYF.

The V call is TRBV11-2, the J call TRBJ2-5; a weak D match, TRBD1 (7 bases). Germline V gene lookup returns CDR1 SGHAT and CDR2 FQNNGV. The V gene lost 1 base and the J gene lost 2 bases, with 11 bases spanning the gap. The CDR3 runs 15 residues. CDR3 in DNA: TGTGCCAGCAGCTTAGGCGCGGGACAGCAAGAGACCCAGTACTTC. Translation: CASSLGAGQQETQYF.

CDR3 coding DNA: TGCGCCAGCAGCCAAGATCCTACAGACTGGGGGTTGCAAGAGACCCAGTACTTC. Translating it yields CASSQDPTDWGLQETQYF. The chain combines TRBV4-1 with TRBJ2-5, with D perhaps being TRBD1 or TRBD2 (5 bases each). This CDR3 has 18 residues. Looked up from germline, CDR1 is MGHRA and CDR2 is YSYEKL. V was pared by 0 bases and J by 2 bases, with 19 bases between.

This rearrangement joins TRBV6-6 to TRBJ2-2; the D is unclear. Trimming removed 6 bases at V and 0 bases at J, with 14 bases between. The CDR3 is 16 residues long. Germline V gives CDR1 MNHNY, CDR2 SVGAGI (reference sequence). CDR3 DNA sequence: TGTGCCAGCAGCCCCCCCACTGTCGCGAACACCGGGGAGCTGTTTTTT. This encodes CASSPPTVANTGELFF.

V usage is TRBV6-5 and J usage is TRBJ1-1; the D is unclear. In germline, CDR1 is MNHEY, CDR2 SVGAGI. Trimming left V 6 bases short and J 0 bases short, with 2 bases between. The CDR3 is 11 residues long. The CDR3 is CASRMNTEAFF. The CDR3 DNA follows: TGTGCCAGCAGAATGAACACTGAAGCTTTCTTT.

The rearrangement uses TRBV5-1 and TRBJ1-6; 7 bases map to TRBD1. V was pared by 1 base and J by 16 bases, with 8 bases of the junction left unmatched. The germline gives CDR1 SGHRS, CDR2 YFSETQ. The CDR3 spans 13 residues. The DNA of the CDR3 is TGCGCCAGCAGCTTGAGGACGGGACAGCCTCTCCACTTT. Encoded protein: CASSLRTGQPLHF.

The gene calls are TRBV18 and TRBJ2-7; 12 bases are a match to TRBD1. The trim removed 4 bases at V and 5 bases at J, leaving 6 bases unmatched. The germline V gene encodes CDR1 KGHSH and CDR2 LQKENI. CDR3 length: 15 residues. The CDR3 nucleotides read TGTGCCAGCTCACTGGGGACAGGGGGCTTCGACGAGCAGTACTTC. This translates into CASSLGTGGFDEQYF.

In this sample, this clone turned up a few times. The rearrangement joins TRBV5-1 to TRBJ2-5, with a weak D call TRBD2 (6 bases). The V gene's germline CDR1 is SGHRS and CDR2 YFSETQ. Deletions cut 2 bases from V and 2 bases from J, with 10 bases between. The length of the CDR3 is 14 residues. CDR3 loop: CASSFGGRQETQYF. The CDR3 region has the DNA TGCGCCAGCAGCTTCGGGGGAAGGCAAGAGACCCAGTACTTC.